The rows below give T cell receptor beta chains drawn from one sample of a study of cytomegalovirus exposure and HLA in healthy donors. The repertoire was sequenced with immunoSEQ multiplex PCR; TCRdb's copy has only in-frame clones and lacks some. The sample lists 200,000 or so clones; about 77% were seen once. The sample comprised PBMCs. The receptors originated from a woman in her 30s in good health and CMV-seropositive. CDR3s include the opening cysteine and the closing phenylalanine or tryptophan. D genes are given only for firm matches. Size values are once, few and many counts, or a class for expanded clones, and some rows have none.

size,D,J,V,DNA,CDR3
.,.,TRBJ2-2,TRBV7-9,TGTGCCAGCAGCTTAGCCGTCGGGGAGCTGTTTTTT,CASSLAVGELFF
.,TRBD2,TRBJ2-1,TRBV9,TGTGCCAGCAGCGTTTACCCTAGCGGCTACAATGAGCAGTTCTTC,CASSVYPSGYNEQFF
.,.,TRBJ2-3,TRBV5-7,TGTGCCAGCAGCTTGGGGGCGGACTTCCTCACAGATACGCAGTATTTT,CASSLGADFLTDTQYF
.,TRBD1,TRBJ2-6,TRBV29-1,TGCAGCGTTGAAGATCTCCGCGCAGGGGGATCTACTGGGGCCAACGTCCTGACTTTC,CSVEDLRAGGSTGANVLTF
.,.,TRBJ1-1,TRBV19,TGTGCCAGTAGTATTTTTGGCAGAAACACTGAAGCTTTCTTT,CASSIFGRNTEAFF
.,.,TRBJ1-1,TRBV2,TGTGCCAACCCGGGAGGGCTAACTGAAGCTTTCTTT,CANPGGLTEAFF
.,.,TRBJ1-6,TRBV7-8,TGTGCCAGCAGCTCTACCGGGGATTCACCCCTCCACTTT,CASSSTGDSPLHF
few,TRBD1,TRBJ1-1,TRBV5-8,TGTGCCAGCAGCTCAGGGGACAGGGGGCGGTACACTGAAGCTTTCTTT,CASSSGDRGRYTEAFF
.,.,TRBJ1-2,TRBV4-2,TGTGCCAGCAGCCAGAGAGGTAGAACAGGGAGAGACTATGGCTACACCTTC,CASSQRGRTGRDYGYTF
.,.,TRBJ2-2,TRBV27,TGTGCCAGCAGTCGATTAATCAGGGGCCACACCGGGGAGCTGTTTTTT,CASSRLIRGHTGELFF
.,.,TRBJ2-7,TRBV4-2,TGTGCCAGCAGCCAACAGACTGGACAGCTCTACGAGCAGTACTTC,CASSQQTGQLYEQYF
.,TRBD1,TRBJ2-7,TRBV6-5,TGTGCCAGCCGACAGGGGTCGGGCGAGCAGTACTTC,CASRQGSGEQYF
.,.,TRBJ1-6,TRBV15,TGTGCCACCAGCAGAGGGGAGAGTTCACCCCTCCACTTT,CATSRGESSPLHF
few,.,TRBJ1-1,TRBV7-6,TGTGCCAGCAGCTCACCCGGGGAGAACACTGAAGCTTTCTTT,CASSSPGENTEAFF
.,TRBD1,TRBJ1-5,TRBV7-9,TGTGCCAGCAGCCGAACGGACAGGGTCAAGGATCAGCCCCAGCATTTT,CASSRTDRVKDQPQHF
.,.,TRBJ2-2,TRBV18,TGTGCCAGCTCACCACTAGTGAACACCGGGGAGCTGTTTTTT,CASSPLVNTGELFF
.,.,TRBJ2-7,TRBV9,TGTGCCAGCAGCGTTGGGGCCACGGCTCCCGAGCAGTACTTC,CASSVGATAPEQYF
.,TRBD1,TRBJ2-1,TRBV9,TGTGCCAGCAGCTCACAGGGGGGAGCTTACAATGAGCAGTTCTTC,CASSSQGGAYNEQFF
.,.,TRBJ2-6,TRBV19,TGTGCCAGTTATGCCAGCTCTGGGGCCAACGTCCTGACTTTC,CASYASSGANVLTF
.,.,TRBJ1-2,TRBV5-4,TGTGCCAGCAGCTTGTTTAGGAGCGGCTACACCTTC,CASSLFRSGYTF
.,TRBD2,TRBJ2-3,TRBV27,TGTGCCAGCAGTACAGTTAGCGGGGTATCAACAGATACGCAGTATTTT,CASSTVSGVSTDTQYF
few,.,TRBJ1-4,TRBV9,TGTGCCAGCAGCGTAGGGGGCCTAAATGAAAAACTGTTTTTT,CASSVGGLNEKLFF
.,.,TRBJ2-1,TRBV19,TGTGCCAGTAGCCCGACTAGATATGAGCAGTTCTTC,CASSPTRYEQFF
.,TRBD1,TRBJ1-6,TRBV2,TGTGCCAGCAGTGCGGGACAGATAAATTCACCCCTCCACTTT,CASSAGQINSPLHF
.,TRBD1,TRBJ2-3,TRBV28,TGTGCCAGCAGGGGACAGGGTAGGGCAGATACGCAGTATTTT,CASRGQGRADTQYF
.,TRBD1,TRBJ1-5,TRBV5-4,TGTGCCAGCAGCTTGGTTAGTAGGCAGGGGGCCAGCAATCAGCCCCAGCATTTT,CASSLVSRQGASNQPQHF